The sequence of this TCR beta chain was determined in a study of OX40 agonist ivuxolimab in advanced cancers. Turning to the study itself: Prior therapy, whether anti-PD-1, anti-PD-L1 or anti-CTLA-4, was allowed, and 40% had some.

The protocol was immunoSEQ multiplex PCR, while the TCRdb copy is restricted to in-frame clones and leaves out a portion. The table records approximately 92,000 clones, approximately 95% of them present only once. Trimming took 2 bases from V and 0 from J, leaving 7 bases between them. The CDR3 runs to 14 residues. From germline, CDR1 is KGHSH and CDR2 LQKENI. Sampling times: baseline, cycle 4 day 1, cycle 7 day 1. Study-wide results and caveats: The authors did not determine the antigen specificity of the expanded peripheral T cells. Low normalized clonal expansion also occurred in some nonresponding patients.

Regarding this clone: Its antigen is currently unknown.

The rearrangement links TRBV18 to TRBJ1-2, with D maybe TRBD1 (5 bases). Material: CD4+ or CD8+ T cells sorted from blood, obtained in a trial of the OX40 agonist ivuxolimab. The sequence derives from an adult with an advanced solid tumor such as melanoma, head and neck, liver or kidney cancer. The CDR3: CASSPGDPNYGYTF. The CDR3 nucleotides read TGTGCCAGCTCACCAGGGGACCCTAACTATGGCTACACCTTC.